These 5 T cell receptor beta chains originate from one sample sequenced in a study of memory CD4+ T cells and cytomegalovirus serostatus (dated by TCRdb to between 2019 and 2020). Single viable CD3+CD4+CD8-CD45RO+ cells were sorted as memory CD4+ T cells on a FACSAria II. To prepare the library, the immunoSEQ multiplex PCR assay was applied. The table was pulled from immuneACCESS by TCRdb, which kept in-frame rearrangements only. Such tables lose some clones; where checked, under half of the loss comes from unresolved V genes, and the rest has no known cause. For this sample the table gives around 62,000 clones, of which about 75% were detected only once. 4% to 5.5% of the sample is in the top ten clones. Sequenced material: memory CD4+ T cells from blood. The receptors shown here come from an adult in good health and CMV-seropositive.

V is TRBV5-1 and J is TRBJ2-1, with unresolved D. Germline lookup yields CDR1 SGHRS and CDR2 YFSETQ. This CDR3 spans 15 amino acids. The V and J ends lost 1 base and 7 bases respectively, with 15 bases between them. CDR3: CASSLIASSGNEQFF. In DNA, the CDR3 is TGCGCCAGCAGCTTGATAGCTTCGAGTGGTAATGAGCAGTTCTTC.

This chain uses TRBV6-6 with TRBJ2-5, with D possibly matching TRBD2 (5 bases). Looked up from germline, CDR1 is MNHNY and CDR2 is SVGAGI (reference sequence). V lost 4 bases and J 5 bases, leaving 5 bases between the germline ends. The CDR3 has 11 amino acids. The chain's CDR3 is CASSSGETQYF. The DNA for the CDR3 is TGTGCCAGCAGTTCGGGGGAGACCCAGTACTTC.

CDR3 nucleotide sequence: TGTGCCACCAGCAGAGATTTGGGACAGGGAGATGAAAAACTGTTTTTT. Translated: CATSRDLGQGDEKLFF. The chain uses TRBV15 and TRBJ1-4; 9 nucleotides line up with TRBD1. Germline CDR1 and CDR2: LNHNV and YYDKDF (reference sequence). With 0 bases clipped from V and 6 bases from J, the junction kept 5 bases outside the gene matches. The CDR3 is 16 residues long.

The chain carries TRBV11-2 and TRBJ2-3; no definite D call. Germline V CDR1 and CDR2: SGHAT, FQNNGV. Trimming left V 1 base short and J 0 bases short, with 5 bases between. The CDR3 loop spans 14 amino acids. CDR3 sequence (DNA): TGTGCCAGCAGCTTAGCGAGTAGCACAGATACGCAGTATTTT. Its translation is CASSLASSTDTQYF.

CDR3 sequence (DNA): TGTGCCAGCAGTAGGACAGGCCTTGCAACTAATGAAAAACTGTTTTTT. Translating gives CASSRTGLATNEKLFF. The chain recombines TRBV2 with TRBJ1-4; 7 bases are shared with TRBD1. Germline CDR1 SNHLY, CDR2 FYNNEI. The CDR3 is made up of 16 amino acids. Trimming cost V 5 bases and J 0 bases; bases outside gene matches: 6.